This T cell receptor (beta chain) emerged from a study of OX40 agonist ivuxolimab in advanced cancers. Study summary: Patients were dosed with the agonistic anti-OX40 (CD134) antibody ivuxolimab.

From germline, CDR1 is SGHRS and CDR2 YFSETQ. Trimming at V came to 3 bases and at J to 3 bases, leaving 12 bases not matched to a gene. The CDR3 covers 18 residues. Libraries were prepared by immunoSEQ multiplex PCR; TCRdb keeps only in-frame clonotypes and omits some of them. This sample has around 80,000 clones, with about 90% found just once. Findings of the study overall: People who partly responded at 0.1-3.0 mg/kg had some of the least clonal expansion seen. Expanded peripheral T cells had an undetermined antigen specificity. The average count of expanded clones was higher among CD8+ T cells than among CD4+.

In regard to this clone: As yet, its antigen is unknown.

Specimen: CD4+ or CD8+ T cells sorted from blood, collected in a trial of the OX40 agonist ivuxolimab. The gene calls are TRBV5-1 and TRBJ2-2; 9 nucleotides match TRBD2. The clonotype comes from an adult with an advanced solid tumor such as melanoma, head and neck, liver or kidney cancer. The CDR3 nucleotides read TGCGCCAGCAGCTATGGATTTTCGGGACTAGCCCACACCGGGGAGCTGTTTTTT. Translated: CASSYGFSGLAHTGELFF.